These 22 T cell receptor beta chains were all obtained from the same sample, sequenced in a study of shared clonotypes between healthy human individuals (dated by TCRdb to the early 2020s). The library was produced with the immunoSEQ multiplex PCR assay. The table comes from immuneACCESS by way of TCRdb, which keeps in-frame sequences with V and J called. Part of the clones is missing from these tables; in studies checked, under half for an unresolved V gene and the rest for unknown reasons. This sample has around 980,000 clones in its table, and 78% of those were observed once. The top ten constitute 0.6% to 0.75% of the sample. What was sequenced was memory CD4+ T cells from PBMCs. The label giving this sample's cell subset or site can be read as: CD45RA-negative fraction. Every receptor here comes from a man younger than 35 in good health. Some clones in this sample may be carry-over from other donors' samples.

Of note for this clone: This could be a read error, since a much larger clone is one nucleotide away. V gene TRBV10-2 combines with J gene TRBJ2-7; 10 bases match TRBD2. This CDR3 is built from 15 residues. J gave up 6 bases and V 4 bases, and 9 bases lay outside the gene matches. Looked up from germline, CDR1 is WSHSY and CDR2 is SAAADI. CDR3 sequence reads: CASSALSSGRCEQYF. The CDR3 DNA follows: TGCGCCAGCAGTGCCCTCTCTAGCGGGAGATGCGAGCAGTACTTC.

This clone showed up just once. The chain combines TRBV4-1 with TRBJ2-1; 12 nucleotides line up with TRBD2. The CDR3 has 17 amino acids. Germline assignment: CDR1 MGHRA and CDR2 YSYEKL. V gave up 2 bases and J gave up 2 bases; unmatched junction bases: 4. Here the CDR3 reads CASSQPRTSGAYNEQFF. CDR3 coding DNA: TGCGCCAGCAGCCAACCCAGGACTAGCGGGGCCTACAATGAGCAGTTCTTC.

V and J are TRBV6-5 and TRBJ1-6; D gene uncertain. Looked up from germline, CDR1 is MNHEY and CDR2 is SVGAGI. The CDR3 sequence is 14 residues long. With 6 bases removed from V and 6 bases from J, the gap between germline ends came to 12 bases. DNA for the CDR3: TGTGCCAGCAGCTCGCGAGGTATTAATTCACCCCTCCACTTT. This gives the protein CASSSRGINSPLHF.

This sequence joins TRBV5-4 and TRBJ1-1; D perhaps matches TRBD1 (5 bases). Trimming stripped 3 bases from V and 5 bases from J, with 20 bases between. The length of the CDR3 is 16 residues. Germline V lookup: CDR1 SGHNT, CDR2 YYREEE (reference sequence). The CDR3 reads CASSSPGGGSRTEAFF. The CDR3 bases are TGTGCCAGCAGCTCTCCCGGGGGGGGGAGTCGGACTGAAGCTTTCTTT.

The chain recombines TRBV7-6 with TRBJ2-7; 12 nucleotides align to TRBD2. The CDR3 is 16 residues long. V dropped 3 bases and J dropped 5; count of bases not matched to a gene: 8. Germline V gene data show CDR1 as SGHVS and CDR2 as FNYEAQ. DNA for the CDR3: TGTGCCAGCAGCTTGAGGACTAGCGGGAATCCTGACGAGCAGTACTTC. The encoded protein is CASSLRTSGNPDEQYF.

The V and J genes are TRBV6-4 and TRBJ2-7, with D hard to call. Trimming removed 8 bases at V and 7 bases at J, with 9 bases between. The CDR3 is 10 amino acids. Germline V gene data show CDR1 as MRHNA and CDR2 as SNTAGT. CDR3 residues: CASPVTEQYF. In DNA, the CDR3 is TGTGCCAGCCCAGTTACGGAGCAGTACTTC.

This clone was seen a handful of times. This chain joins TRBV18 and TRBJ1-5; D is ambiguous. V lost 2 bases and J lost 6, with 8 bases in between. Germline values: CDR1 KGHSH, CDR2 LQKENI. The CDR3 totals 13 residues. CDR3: CASSPGLGQPQHF. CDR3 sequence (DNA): TGTGCCAGCTCACCAGGGTTAGGTCAGCCCCAGCATTTT.

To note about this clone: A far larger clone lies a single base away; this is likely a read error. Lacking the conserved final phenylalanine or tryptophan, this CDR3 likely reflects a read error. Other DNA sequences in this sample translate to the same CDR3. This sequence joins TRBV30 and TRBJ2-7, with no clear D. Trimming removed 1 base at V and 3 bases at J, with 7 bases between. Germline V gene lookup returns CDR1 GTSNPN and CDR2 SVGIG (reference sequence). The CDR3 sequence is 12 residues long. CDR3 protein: CAWSAPSYEQYL. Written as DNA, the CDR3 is TGTGCCTGGAGTGCCCCGAGCTACGAGCAGTACTTA.

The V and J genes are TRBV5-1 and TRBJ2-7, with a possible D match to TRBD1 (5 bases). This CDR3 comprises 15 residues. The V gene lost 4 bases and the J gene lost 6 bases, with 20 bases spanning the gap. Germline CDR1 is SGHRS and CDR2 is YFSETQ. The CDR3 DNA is TGCGCCAGCAGCCCAGTTATAAGTGAAGGGGCCGAGCAGTACTTC. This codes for CASSPVISEGAEQYF.

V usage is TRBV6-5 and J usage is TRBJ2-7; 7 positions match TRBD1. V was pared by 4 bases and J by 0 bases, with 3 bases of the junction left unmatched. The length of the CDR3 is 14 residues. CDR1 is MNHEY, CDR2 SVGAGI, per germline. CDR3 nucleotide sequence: TGTGCCAGCAGTTCCCGGGACAGCTCCTACGAGCAGTACTTC. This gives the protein CASSSRDSSYEQYF.

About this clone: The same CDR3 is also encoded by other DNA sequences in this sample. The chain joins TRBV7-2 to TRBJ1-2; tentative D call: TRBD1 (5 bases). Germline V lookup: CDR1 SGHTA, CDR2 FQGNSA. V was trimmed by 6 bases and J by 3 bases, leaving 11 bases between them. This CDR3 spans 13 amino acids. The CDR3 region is CASSLRVDYGYTF. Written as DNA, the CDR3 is TGTGCCAGCAGTCTCAGGGTTGACTATGGCTACACCTTC. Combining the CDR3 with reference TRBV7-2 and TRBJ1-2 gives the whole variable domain GAGVSQSPSNKVTEKGKDVELRCDPISGHTALYWYRQSLGQGLEFLIYFQGNSAPDKSGLPSDRFSAERTGGSVSTLTIQRTQQEDSAVYLCASSLRVDYGYTFGSGTRLTVV.

The CDR3 DNA follows: TGTGCCAGCAGCCTTAACGCCAGGGGATTGGGCACAGATACGCAGTATTTT. This encodes CASSLNARGLGTDTQYF. The V gene is TRBV28, the J gene TRBJ2-3; D might be TRBD1 (6 bases). CDR3 length equals 17 residues. Trimming stripped 6 bases from V and 1 base from J, with 20 bases between. The germline V gene encodes CDR1 MDHEN and CDR2 SYDVKM.

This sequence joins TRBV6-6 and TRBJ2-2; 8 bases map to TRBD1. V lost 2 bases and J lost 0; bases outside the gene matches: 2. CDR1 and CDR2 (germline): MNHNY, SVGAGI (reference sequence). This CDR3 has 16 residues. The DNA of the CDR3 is TGTGCCAGCAGTTACCCGGGACAGGCGAACACCGGGGAGCTGTTTTTT. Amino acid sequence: CASSYPGQANTGELFF.

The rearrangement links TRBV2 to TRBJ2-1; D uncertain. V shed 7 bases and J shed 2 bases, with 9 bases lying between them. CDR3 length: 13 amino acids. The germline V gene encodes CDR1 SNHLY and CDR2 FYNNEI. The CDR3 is CASIAQTYNEQFF. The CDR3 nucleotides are TGTGCCAGCATAGCACAAACCTACAATGAGCAGTTCTTC. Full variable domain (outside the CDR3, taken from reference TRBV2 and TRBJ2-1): EPEVTQTPSHQVTQMGQEVILRCVPISNHLYFYWYRQILGQKVEFLVSFYNNEISEKSEIFDDQFSVERPDGSNFTLKIRSTKLEDSAMYFCASIAQTYNEQFFGPGTRLTVL.

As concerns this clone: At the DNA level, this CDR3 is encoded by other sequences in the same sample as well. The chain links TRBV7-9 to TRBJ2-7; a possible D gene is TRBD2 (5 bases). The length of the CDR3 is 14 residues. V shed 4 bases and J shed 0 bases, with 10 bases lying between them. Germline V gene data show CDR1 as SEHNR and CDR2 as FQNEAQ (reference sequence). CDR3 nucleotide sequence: TGTGCCAGCAGCTATCGGGAAAGCTCCTACGAGCAGTACTTC. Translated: CASSYRESSYEQYF.

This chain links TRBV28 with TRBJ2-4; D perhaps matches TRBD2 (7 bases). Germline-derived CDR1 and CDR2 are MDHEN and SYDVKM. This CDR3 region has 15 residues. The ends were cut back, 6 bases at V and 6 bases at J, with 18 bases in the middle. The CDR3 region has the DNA TGTGCCAGCAGCAAAGGGGGGGCGAGGGGAAACATTCAGTACTTC. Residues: CASSKGGARGNIQYF.

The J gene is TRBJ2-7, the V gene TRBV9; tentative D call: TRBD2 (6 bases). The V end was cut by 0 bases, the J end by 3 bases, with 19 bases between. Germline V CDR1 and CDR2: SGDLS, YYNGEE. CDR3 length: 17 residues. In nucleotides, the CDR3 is TGTGCCAGCAGCGTAGGGGGACTGTCGGCTGGGGACTACGAGCAGTACTTC. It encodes CASSVGGLSAGDYEQYF. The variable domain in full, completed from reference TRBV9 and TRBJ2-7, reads DSGVTQTPKHLITATGQRVTLRCSPRSGDLSVYWYQQSLDQGLQFLIQYYNGEERAKGNILERFSAQQFPDLHSELNLSSLELGDSALYFCASSVGGLSAGDYEQYFGPGTRLTVT.

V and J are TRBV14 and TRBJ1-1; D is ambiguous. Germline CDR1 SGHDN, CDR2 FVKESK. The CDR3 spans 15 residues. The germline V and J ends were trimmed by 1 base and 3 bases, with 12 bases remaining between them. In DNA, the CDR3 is TGTGCCAGCAGCCAAGTAAAGGGAGGAGACACTGAAGCTTTCTTT. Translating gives CASSQVKGGDTEAFF.

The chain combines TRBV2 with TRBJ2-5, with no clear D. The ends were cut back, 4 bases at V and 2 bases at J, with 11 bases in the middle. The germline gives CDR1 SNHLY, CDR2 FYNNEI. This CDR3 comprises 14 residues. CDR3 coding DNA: TGTGCCAGCAGTGTGGAAGGCCTGCAAGAGACCCAGTACTTC. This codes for CASSVEGLQETQYF. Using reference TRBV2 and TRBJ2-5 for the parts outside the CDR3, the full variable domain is EPEVTQTPSHQVTQMGQEVILRCVPISNHLYFYWYRQILGQKVEFLVSFYNNEISEKSEIFDDQFSVERPDGSNFTLKIRSTKLEDSAMYFCASSVEGLQETQYFGPGTRLLVL.

The CDR3 is CASSLWNGGYNEQFF. The CDR3 DNA follows: TGTGCCAGCAGCTTGTGGAATGGAGGGTACAATGAGCAGTTCTTC. The chain recombines TRBV14 with TRBJ2-1, with D possibly TRBD2 on 6 matching bases. Germline loops: CDR1 SGHDN, CDR2 FVKESK. V lost 5 bases to trimming and J lost 4 bases, with 15 bases between them. The CDR3 has 15 amino acids.

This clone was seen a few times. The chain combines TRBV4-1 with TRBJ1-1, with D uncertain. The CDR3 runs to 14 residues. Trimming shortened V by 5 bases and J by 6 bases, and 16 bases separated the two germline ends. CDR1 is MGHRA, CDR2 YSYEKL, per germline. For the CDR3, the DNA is TGCGCCAGCAGCGTAATGTTGGCCGTCCCTGAAGCTTTCTTT. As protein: CASSVMLAVPEAFF.

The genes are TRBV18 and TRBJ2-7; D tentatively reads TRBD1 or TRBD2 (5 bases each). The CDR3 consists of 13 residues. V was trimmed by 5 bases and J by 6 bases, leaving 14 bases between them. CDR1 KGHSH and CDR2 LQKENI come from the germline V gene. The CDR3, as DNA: TGTGCCAGCTCAGTCACAGCAGGGACCGAGCAGTACTTC. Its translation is CASSVTAGTEQYF.